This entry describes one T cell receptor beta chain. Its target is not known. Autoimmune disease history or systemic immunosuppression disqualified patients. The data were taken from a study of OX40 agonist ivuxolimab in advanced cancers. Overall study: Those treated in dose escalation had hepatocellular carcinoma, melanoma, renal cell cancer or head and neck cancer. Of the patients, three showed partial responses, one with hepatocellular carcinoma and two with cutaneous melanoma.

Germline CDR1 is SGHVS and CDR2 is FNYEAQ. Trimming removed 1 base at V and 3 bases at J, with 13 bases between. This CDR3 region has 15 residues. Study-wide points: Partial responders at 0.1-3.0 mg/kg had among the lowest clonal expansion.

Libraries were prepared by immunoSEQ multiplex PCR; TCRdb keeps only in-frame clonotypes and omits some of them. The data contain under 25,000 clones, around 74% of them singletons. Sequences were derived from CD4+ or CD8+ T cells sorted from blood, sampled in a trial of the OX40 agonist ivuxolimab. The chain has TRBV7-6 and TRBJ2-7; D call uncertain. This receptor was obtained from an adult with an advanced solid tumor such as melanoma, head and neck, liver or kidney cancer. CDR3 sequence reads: CASSLGKGSSYEQYF. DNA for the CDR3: TGTGCCAGCAGCTTAGGGAAGGGCAGCAGCTACGAGCAGTACTTC. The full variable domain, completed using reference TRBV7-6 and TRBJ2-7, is GAGVSQSPRYKVTKRGQDVALRCDPISGHVSLYWYRQALGQGPEFLTYFNYEAQQDKSGLPNDRFSAERPEGSISTLTIQRTEQRDSAMYRCASSLGKGSSYEQYFGPGTRLTVT.